This T cell receptor (beta chain) came from a study of cytomegalovirus exposure and HLA in healthy donors. V dropped 4 bases and J dropped 0; count of bases not matched to a gene: 17. The germline CDR1 and CDR2 sequences are MNHEY and SMNVEV (reference sequence). The CDR3 runs to 20 residues. 60 Vbeta and 13 Jbeta primers were used in PCR. The data were produced by immunoSEQ multiplex PCR, yet TCRdb's version contains in-frame clones alone and is incomplete. The specimen's table records 90,000 to 130,000 clones. The chain is built from TRBV27 and TRBJ1-1; 10 positions match TRBD1. Sequencing used PBMCs. The receptor was derived from a man aged 35 to 55 in good health and CMV-seropositive. The CDR3 loop is CASSSPNSQGQGTMNTEAFF. The CDR3, as DNA: TGTGCCAGCAGTTCTCCGAATTCCCAGGGACAGGGGACCATGAACACTGAAGCTTTCTTT.